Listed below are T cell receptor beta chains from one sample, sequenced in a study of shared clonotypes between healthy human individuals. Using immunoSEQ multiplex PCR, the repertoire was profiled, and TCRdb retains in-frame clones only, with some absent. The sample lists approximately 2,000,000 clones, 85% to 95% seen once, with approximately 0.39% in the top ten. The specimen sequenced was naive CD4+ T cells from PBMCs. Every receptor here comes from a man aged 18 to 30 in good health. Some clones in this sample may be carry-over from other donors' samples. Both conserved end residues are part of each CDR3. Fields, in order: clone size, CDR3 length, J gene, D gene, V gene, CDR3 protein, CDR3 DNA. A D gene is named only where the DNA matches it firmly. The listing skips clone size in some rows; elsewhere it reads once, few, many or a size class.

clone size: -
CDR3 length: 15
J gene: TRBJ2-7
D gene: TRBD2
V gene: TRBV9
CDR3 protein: CASSGGTSGPYEQYF
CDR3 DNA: TGTGCCAGCAGCGGCGGGACTAGCGGCCCCTACGAGCAGTACTTC

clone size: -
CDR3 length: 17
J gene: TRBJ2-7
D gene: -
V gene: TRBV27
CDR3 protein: CASRNQIQGPLTYEQYF
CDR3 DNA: TGTGCCAGCAGAAACCAAATACAGGGACCCCTGACCTACGAGCAGTACTTC

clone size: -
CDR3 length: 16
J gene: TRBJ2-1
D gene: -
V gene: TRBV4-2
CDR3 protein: CASSQVSGNFYNEQFF
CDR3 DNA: TGTGCCAGCAGCCAAGTTAGTGGGAATTTCTACAATGAGCAGTTCTTC

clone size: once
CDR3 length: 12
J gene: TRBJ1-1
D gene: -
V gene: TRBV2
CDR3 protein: CASIYANTEAFF
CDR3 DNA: TGTGCCAGCATCTACGCAAACACTGAAGCTTTCTTT

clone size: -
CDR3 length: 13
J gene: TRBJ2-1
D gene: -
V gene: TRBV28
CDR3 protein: CASSLGGYNEQFF
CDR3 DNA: TGTGCCAGCAGTTTGGGGGGCTACAATGAGCAGTTCTTC

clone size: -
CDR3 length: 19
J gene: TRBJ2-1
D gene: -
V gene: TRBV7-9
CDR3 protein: CASSLFRGGDRGSYNEQFF
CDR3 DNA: TGTGCCAGCAGCTTATTTCGCGGGGGTGACAGGGGCTCCTACAATGAGCAGTTCTTC

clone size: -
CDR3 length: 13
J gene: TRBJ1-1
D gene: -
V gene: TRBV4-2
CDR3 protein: CASSQASERQAFF
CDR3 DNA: TGTGCCAGCAGCCAAGCGTCAGAGAGACAAGCTTTCTTT

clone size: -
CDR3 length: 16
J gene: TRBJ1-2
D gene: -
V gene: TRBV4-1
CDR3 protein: CASSQELAHSLYGYTF
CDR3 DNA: TGCGCCAGCAGCCAAGAACTGGCTCACAGCCTTTATGGCTACACCTTC

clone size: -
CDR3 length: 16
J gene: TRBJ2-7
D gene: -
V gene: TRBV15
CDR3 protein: CATSSRWDTNSYEQYF
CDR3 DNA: TGTGCCACCAGCAGTCGCTGGGACACCAACTCCTACGAGCAGTACTTC

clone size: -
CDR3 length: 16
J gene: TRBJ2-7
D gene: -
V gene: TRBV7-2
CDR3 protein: CASSLQGPLSADEQYF
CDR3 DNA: TGTGCCAGCAGCCTACAGGGCCCTCTTAGCGCCGACGAGCAGTACTTC

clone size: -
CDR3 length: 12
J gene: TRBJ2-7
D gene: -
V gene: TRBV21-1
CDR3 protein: CASSRWNYEQYF
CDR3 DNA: TGTGCCAGCAGCAGGTGGAACTACGAGCAGTACTTC

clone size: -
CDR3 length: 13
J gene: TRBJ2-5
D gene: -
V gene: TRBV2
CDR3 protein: CASIEGYQETQYF
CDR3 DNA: TGTGCCAGCATCGAAGGTTACCAAGAGACCCAGTACTTC

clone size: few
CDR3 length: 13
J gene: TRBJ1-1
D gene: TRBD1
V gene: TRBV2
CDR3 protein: CASSGQGPSEAFF
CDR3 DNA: TGTGCCAGCAGTGGACAGGGGCCGTCTGAAGCTTTCTTT

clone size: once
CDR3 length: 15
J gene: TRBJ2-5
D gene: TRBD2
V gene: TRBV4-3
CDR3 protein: CASSQEWTSGETQYF
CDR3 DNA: TGCGCCAGCAGCCAAGAGTGGACTAGCGGGGAGACCCAGTACTTC

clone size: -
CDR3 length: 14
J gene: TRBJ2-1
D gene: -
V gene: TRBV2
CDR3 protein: CASRGLSSYNEQFF
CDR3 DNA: TGTGCCAGCAGGGGATTGAGCTCCTACAATGAGCAGTTCTTC

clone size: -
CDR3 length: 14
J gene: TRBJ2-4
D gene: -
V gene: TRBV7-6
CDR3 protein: CASSPRLAKNIQYF
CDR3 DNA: TGTGCCAGCAGCCCCCGTCTAGCCAAAAACATTCAGTACTTC

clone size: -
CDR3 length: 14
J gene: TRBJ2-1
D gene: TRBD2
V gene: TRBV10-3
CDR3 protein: CAISGTSGSNEQFF
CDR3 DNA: TGTGCCATCAGTGGAACTAGCGGGAGTAATGAGCAGTTCTTC

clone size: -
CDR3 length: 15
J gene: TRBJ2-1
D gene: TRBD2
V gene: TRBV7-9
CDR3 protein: CASSFLADSYNEQFF
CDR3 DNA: TGTGCCAGCAGCTTTCTAGCGGACTCCTACAATGAGCAGTTCTTC

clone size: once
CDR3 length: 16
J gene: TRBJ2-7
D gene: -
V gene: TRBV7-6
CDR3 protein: CASSLRTELLYYEQYF
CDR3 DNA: TGTGCCAGCAGCTTACGGACAGAGCTACTTTATTACGAGCAGTACTTC

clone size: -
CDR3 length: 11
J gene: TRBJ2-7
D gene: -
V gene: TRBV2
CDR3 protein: CASRAYYEQYF
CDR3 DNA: TGTGCCAGCAGGGCCTACTACGAGCAGTACTTC

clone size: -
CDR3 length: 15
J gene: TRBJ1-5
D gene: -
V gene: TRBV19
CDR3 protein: CASSSIGASNQPQHF
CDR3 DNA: TGTGCCAGTAGTAGCATAGGGGCAAGCAATCAGCCCCAGCATTTT

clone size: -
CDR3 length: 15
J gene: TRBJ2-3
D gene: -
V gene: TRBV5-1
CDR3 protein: CASSPGMGTTDTQYF
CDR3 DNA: TGCGCCAGCAGCCCAGGTATGGGCACCACAGATACGCAGTATTTT

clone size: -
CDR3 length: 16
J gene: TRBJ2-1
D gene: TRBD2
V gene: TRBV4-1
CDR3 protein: CASSQSGTRIRNEQFF
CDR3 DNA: TGCGCCAGCAGCCAAAGCGGGACCCGTATACGGAATGAGCAGTTCTTC

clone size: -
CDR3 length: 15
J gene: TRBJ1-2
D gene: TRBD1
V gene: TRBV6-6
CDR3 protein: CASSTPTGSGYGYTF
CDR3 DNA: TGTGCCAGCAGTACCCCGACAGGGTCGGGCTATGGCTACACCTTC

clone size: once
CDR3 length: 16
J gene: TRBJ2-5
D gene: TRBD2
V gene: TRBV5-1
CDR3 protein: CASSTGTSGRQETQYF
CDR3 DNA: TGCGCCAGCAGCACCGGGACTAGCGGGCGCCAAGAGACCCAGTACTTC